This T cell receptor beta chain was sequenced during a study of control samples from healthy donors and cancer patients. Clones were read by immunoSEQ multiplex PCR, and TCRdb kept only the in-frame ones, dropping some. The top ten hold 15% to 20% of the sample, which has around 100,000 clones, roughly 87% seen once. In germline, CDR1 is SGHTA, CDR2 FQGNSA. Trimming shortened V by 5 bases and J by 4 bases, and 6 bases separated the two germline ends. The CDR3 extends over 12 amino acids. The sequencing input was blood. The chain joins TRBV7-2 to TRBJ1-3; D gene unclear. The source of this sequence is a woman in her forties or fifties in good health. The chain's CDR3 is CASSRTGNTIYF. The CDR3 bases are TGTGCCAGCAGCCGTACCGGAAACACCATATATTTT.